This is a list of T cell receptor beta chains from one sample in a study of T cell responses to AZD1222 COVID-19 vaccine. TCRdb keeps only in-frame clones here, not all; method: immunoSEQ multiplex PCR. There are approximately 170,000 clones in the sample; just over 90% occur only once, and approximately 4% lies in the top ten. This specimen was peripheral blood, taken on day 0 of AZD1222 vaccination. The receptor source for this set is an adult in good health. The CDR3 runs from the conserved cysteine through the conserved F or W. The size entry is marked missing in some rows and otherwise reads once, few, many or a size class.

J | size | V | CDR3
TRBJ2-5 | - | TRBV5-1 | CASSLGLPSGSETQYF
TRBJ1-2 | - | TRBV5-1 | CASRGADGYTF
TRBJ2-7 | - | TRBV7-2 | CASSSDNSLYEQYF
TRBJ2-7 | - | TRBV29-1 | CSVSGPSRAGAWEQYF
TRBJ2-1 | - | TRBV28 | CASSPIEGDYNEQFF
TRBJ2-2 | - | TRBV18 | CASSPQLAGALNTGELFF
TRBJ1-1 | - | TRBV19 | CASSSLFANTEAFF
TRBJ2-7 | - | TRBV18 | CASSLQSYEQYF
TRBJ2-7 | - | TRBV6-5 | CASSYGTGAYEQYF
TRBJ1-6 | - | TRBV12-5 | CASGLVVGTGDSPLHF
TRBJ2-7 | - | TRBV4-2 | CASSQVEDRSGEQYF
TRBJ1-4 | - | TRBV6-5 | CASSYSDRANEKLFF
TRBJ2-1 | few | TRBV7-6 | CASSSRGTGNEQFF
TRBJ1-2 | - | TRBV7-9 | CASSENMRGYTF
TRBJ2-7 | - | TRBV19 | CASSIQHGSSEQYF
TRBJ2-1 | - | TRBV20-1 | CSASFGRSSYNEQFF
TRBJ1-1 | - | TRBV11-2 | CASSFPGTEMNTEAFF
TRBJ2-7 | - | TRBV2 | CASSEPPRRTGHREQYF
TRBJ2-1 | - | TRBV6-5 | CASSLQGSYNEQFF
TRBJ1-1 | - | TRBV18 | CASSPRDRALDTEAFF
TRBJ1-1 | - | TRBV29-1 | CSVEKQLNTEAFF
TRBJ2-1 | - | TRBV7-2 | CASSLAGRGNSEQFF
TRBJ2-3 | - | TRBV7-9 | CASSRGTDTQYF
TRBJ1-2 | - | TRBV9 | CASRVTGTANYGYTF